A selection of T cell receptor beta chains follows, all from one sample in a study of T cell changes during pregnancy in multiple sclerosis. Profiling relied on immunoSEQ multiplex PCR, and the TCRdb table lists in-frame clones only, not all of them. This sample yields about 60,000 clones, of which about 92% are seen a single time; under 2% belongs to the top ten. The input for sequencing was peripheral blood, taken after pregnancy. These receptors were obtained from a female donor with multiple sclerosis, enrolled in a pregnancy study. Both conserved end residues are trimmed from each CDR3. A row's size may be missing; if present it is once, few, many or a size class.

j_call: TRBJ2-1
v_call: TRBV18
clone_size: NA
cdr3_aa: ASSPFASPSYEQF

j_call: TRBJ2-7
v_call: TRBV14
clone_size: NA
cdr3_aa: ASSPGFPDYEQY

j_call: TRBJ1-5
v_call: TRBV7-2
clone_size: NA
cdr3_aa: ASSPSGLLKPQH

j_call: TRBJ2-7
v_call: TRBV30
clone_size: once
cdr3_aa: AWSVGGISYEQY

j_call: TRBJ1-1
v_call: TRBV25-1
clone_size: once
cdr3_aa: ASSISSMNTEAF

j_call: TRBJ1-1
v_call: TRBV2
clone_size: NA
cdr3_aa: ASSEGQVSHTEAF

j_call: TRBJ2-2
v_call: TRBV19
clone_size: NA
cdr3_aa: ASRTTGAPGELF

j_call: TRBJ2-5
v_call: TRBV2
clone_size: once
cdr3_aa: ASLWREGGETQY

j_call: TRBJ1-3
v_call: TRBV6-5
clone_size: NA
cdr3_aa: ASSNAGISGNTIY

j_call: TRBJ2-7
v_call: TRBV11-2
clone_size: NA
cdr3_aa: ASSLDQVTGLEGEQY

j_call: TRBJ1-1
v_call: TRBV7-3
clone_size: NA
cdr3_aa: ASSLVGQTGGTEAF

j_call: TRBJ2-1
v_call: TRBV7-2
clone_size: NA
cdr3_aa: ASSALAGGPPEQF

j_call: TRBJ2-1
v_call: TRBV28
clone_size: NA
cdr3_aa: ASTLGQGTSGSKF

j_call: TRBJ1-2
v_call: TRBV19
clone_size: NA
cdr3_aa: ASSIGGNNYGYT

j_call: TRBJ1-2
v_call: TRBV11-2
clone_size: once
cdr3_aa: ASSPMGQGGYGYT

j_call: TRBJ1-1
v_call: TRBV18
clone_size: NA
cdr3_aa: ASSPTGGRGTEAF

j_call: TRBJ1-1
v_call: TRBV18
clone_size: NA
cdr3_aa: ASSPLHNRETEAF

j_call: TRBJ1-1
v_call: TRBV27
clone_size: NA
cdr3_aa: ASSLRSGSITEAF

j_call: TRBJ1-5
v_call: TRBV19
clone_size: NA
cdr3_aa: ASLGNTNQPQH

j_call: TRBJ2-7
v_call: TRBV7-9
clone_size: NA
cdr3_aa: ASSLAGENYEQY

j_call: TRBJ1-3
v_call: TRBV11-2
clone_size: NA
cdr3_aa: ASSRLGQGSSGNTIY